Each of the 10 T cell receptor beta chains below was sequenced from the same sample in a study of OX40 agonist ivuxolimab in advanced cancers. Libraries were prepared by immunoSEQ multiplex PCR; TCRdb keeps only in-frame clonotypes and omits some of them. The sample records roughly 60,000 clones, around 88% being singletons. Specimen: CD4+ or CD8+ T cells sorted from blood, collected in a trial of the OX40 agonist ivuxolimab. The receptor source for this set is an adult with an advanced solid tumor such as melanoma, head and neck, liver or kidney cancer.

This chain joins TRBV27 and TRBJ1-2; D is perhaps TRBD1 (5 bases). Trimming shortened V by 6 bases and J by 8 bases, and 22 bases separated the two germline ends. The V gene's germline CDR1 is MNHEY and CDR2 SMNVEV (reference sequence). The CDR3 has 15 amino acids. The CDR3 nucleotides are TGTGCCAGCAGCCGGGACCGAAGTGCCTATCGGGGCTACACCTTC. Protein sequence: CASSRDRSAYRGYTF.

The count of this clone is one. The chain is built from TRBV7-2 and TRBJ2-1, with TRBD2 as a possible D gene (6 bases). The CDR3 totals 15 residues. Per germline, CDR1 SGHTA and CDR2 FQGNSA. Trimming left V 1 base short and J 2 bases short, with 9 bases between. The CDR3 DNA is TGTGCCAGCAGCTTAGACGCGGGACCCTACAATGAGCAGTTCTTC. It yields the protein CASSLDAGPYNEQFF.

The chain employs TRBV18 and TRBJ2-3; the D gene is possibly TRBD2 (6 bases). The germline V and J ends were trimmed by 1 base and 0 bases, with 14 bases remaining between them. The germline CDR1 and CDR2 sequences are KGHSH and LQKENI. The CDR3 extends over 17 amino acids. The CDR3 sequence is CASSPLASSASTDTQYF. The CDR3 region has the DNA TGTGCCAGCTCACCACTCGCCTCTAGCGCCAGCACAGATACGCAGTATTTT.

V usage is TRBV27 and J usage is TRBJ1-5; D is undetermined. The CDR3 length is 13 residues. CDR1 and CDR2 (germline): MNHEY, SMNVEV (reference sequence). V was cut by 1 base and J by 8 bases, with 9 bases left in between. The DNA of the CDR3 is TGTGCCAGCAGTTTATTGGGGTTGGAGCCCCAGCATTTT. Translated, it gives CASSLLGLEPQHF.

The chain uses TRBV5-4 and TRBJ2-7, with 8 bases aligning to TRBD1. Germline assignment: CDR1 SGHNT and CDR2 YYREEE (reference sequence). The CDR3 contains 14 residues. The junction had 1 base not matched to a gene; V was cut back by 0 bases and J by 2 bases. The CDR3 nucleotides are TGTGCCAGCAGCTTGGGGGGACAGGCCTACGAGCAGTACTTC. This codes for CASSLGGQAYEQYF.

The CDR3 coding sequence is TGTGCCAGCAGTGAAATGGGGGGCGGGAGGGCCTCGGATACGCAGTATTTT. Residues: CASSEMGGGRASDTQYF. J is TRBJ2-3 and V is TRBV6-1; 9 bases fit TRBD2. This CDR3 contains 17 residues. Looked up from germline, CDR1 is MNHNS and CDR2 is SASEGT. The V segment lost 2 bases and the J segment 6 bases; nucleotides outside the gene matches: 12.

The chain employs TRBV20-1 and TRBJ2-5, with D uncertain. Deletions cut 0 bases from V and 9 bases from J, with 8 bases between. The CDR3 spans 11 residues. Germline V gene data show CDR1 as DFQATT and CDR2 as SNEGSKA (reference sequence). The CDR3 protein is CSARDVAAQYF. The CDR3 DNA follows: TGCAGTGCTAGAGATGTGGCTGCCCAGTACTTC.

This chain links TRBV19 with TRBJ2-1; 12 nucleotides match TRBD2. Germline trimming cut 4 bases from V and 8 bases from J; bases unmatched to any gene: 9. Germline CDR1 and CDR2: LNHDA and SQIVND (reference sequence). The CDR3 extends over 16 amino acids. CDR3 sequence reads: CASSTPGLAGKHEQFF. The CDR3 DNA reads as TGTGCCAGTAGTACCCCCGGACTAGCGGGGAAACATGAGCAGTTCTTC.

The chain couples TRBV5-1 to TRBJ2-3; D gene uncertain. This CDR3 has 14 amino acids. In germline, CDR1 is SGHRS, CDR2 YFSETQ. The V end lost 0 bases, the J end lost 6 bases, and 11 bases lay between the germline ends. CDR3: CASSLDHGRDTQYF. CDR3 nucleotide sequence: TGCGCCAGCAGCTTGGACCATGGACGGGATACGCAGTATTTT.

The chain employs TRBV5-1 and TRBJ2-7; D is possibly TRBD1 or TRBD2 (5 bases each). V lost 6 bases, J lost 7 bases, and 20 bases lay in between. CDR3 length: 14 amino acids. Germline CDR1 and CDR2: SGHRS and YFSETQ. CDR3: CASKMTADSREQYF. The DNA for the CDR3 is TGCGCCAGCAAGATGACAGCGGATTCTCGGGAGCAGTACTTC.